This T cell receptor beta chain was recorded in a study of human T cells and chemical hapten exposure. The time point was: pre-sensitization, week 0. Indicated treatment: therapeutic diphenylcyclopropenone sensitization with weekly scalp DPC. Study-level findings and limits: There were significantly more large CDR3 similarity clusters among expanded TCRs than among controls.

This clonotype was recorded many times. Antigen: not known. CDR3 size: 11 residues. Germline lookup yields CDR1 SEHNR and CDR2 FQNEAQ (reference sequence). The germline V and J ends were trimmed by 1 base and 8 bases, with 5 bases remaining between them. What the library attached to individual cDNA molecules were unique molecular identifiers. One entry per CDR3 protein results from TCRdb running MiXCR on the RACE reads. The sample carries 380,000 or so distinct CDR3 sequences, approximately 5% recorded once. The receptor comes from a woman aged 18-30 years with alopecia areata. Some clones in this sample may be carry-over from other donors' samples. The chain links TRBV7-9 to TRBJ1-1, with no clear D. The material sequenced was whole blood, taken in connection with sensitization to the hapten diphenylcyclopropenone (DPC). CDR3 in DNA: TGTGCCAGCAGCTTAGGGGTGGAAGCTTTCTTT. Translation: CASSLGVEAFF.